This TCR beta chain appears in the sequencing data of a study of cytomegalovirus exposure and HLA in healthy donors. Notes on this clone: Its target is unknown.

It was with 60 Vbeta and 13 Jbeta primers that the PCR ran. Clones were read by immunoSEQ multiplex PCR, and TCRdb kept only the in-frame ones, dropping some. The sample has fewer than 200,000 clones; approximately 79% are singletons. With V trimmed by 0 bases and J by 7 bases, 3 bases remained unmatched. Germline-derived CDR1 and CDR2 are SEHNR and FQNEAQ (reference sequence). The CDR3 runs 16 residues. Study observations and caveats: Some TCR beta chains (about 170 of them) were listed as cytomegalovirus-associated. Some segments of the V type, notably TRBV6-2 and TRBV6-3, were excluded as indistinguishable. Productive rates of about 90% or about 30% were seen for most TCR beta V segments in an earlier analysis.

This receptor was identified in a human donor in good health. Sequenced material: PBMCs. This chain connects TRBV7-9 to TRBJ1-6; TRBD1 matches at 10 bases. In DNA form, the CDR3 reads TGTGCCAGCAGCTTAGCGGGACAGGGGAAGAATTCACCCCTCCACTTT. Translation gives CASSLAGQGKNSPLHF.